This paragraph reports one T cell receptor (beta chain). Antigen unknown. The read is 3 residues too short to cover the CDR3 end, so that end is filled in from the germline J gene. Deletions cut 5 bases from V and 2 bases from J, with 4 bases between. This CDR3 has 11 residues. Germline lookup yields CDR1 SGHTA and CDR2 FQGNSA. The data belong to a study of T cell clonality in common variable immunodeficiency. Study findings and constraints: TCRbeta clonality was increased in CVID versus healthy controls. Reportedly, TCR beta sequences from common variable immunodeficiency showed fewer deletions and N-nucleotide insertions. Compared with controls, CVID subjects had fewer shared TCRbeta clones.

Heparinized whole blood, 5 to 8 ml, came from each donor. Here immunoSEQ multiplex PCR was the method, and the copy in TCRdb shows in-frame clones only, minus some. The record shows 25,000 to 35,000 clones for this sample, with no singletons present. The source material was peripheral blood mononuclear cells. The clonotype was recovered from a person aged 18-69 years in good health. The chain employs TRBV7-2 and TRBJ2-7; D gene ambiguous. The CDR3 is CASSPAYEQYF. The part of the CDR3 DNA that was read is TGTGCCAGCAGCCCTGCCTACGAG.